A selection of T cell receptor beta chains follows, all from one sample in a study of vaccination and CD4 T cells after COVID-19. TCRdb reprocessed the PCR reads with MiXCR, giving one entry per CDR3 protein. The sample yields 7,000 to 9,000 distinct CDR3 sequences, approximately 51% seen once. Their antigens remain unidentified. The sequenced sample was CD4+ T cells from blood, cultured in vitro. These TCRs come from a human donor in good health. The CDR3 runs from the conserved cysteine through the conserved F or W. Each record gives: J gene, D gene, V gene, clone size, CDR3 DNA, CDR3 protein. A D gene is named only where the DNA matches it firmly. Only some rows state a clone size, as once, few, many or a class for expanded clones.

>TRBJ2-3|TRBD2|TRBV20-1|few
TGCAGGGGGAGGGGCACAGATACGCAGTATTTT
CRGRGTDTQYF
>TRBJ2-5|TRBD1|TRBV7-2|few
TGTGCCAGCAGCACGGACAGGGGAGAGGAGACCCAGTACTTC
CASSTDRGEETQYF
>TRBJ2-1|-|TRBV10-3|-
TGTGCCATCAGTGAGTCTTTTGAGCAGTTCTTC
CAISESFEQFF
>TRBJ2-1|-|TRBV10-1|-
TGCGCCAGCAGTGAGGGACTAACTCACAATGAGCAGTTCTTC
CASSEGLTHNEQFF
>TRBJ2-1|TRBD2|TRBV2|-
TGTGCCTCTACCCCCCTAGCGGGACAATATAACAATGAGCAGTTCTTC
CASTPLAGQYNNEQFF
>TRBJ1-6|-|TRBV30|-
TGTGCCTGGAACCGGGGCCTTTCACTTGCCCTCCACTTT
CAWNRGLSLALHF
>TRBJ2-1|TRBD1|TRBV20-1|-
TGCAGTGCTAGTCCGGACAGGGGGCTTAGGAATGAGCAGTTCTTC
CSASPDRGLRNEQFF
>TRBJ1-1|TRBD1|TRBV6-1|-
TGTGCCAGCACCCATTGGGGGATCGGGACAGGGCGTTCGAGGGCTGAAGCTTTCTTT
CASTHWGIGTGRSRAEAFF
>TRBJ2-2|TRBD1|TRBV20-1|-
TGCAGTGCTAGAGATGTTTTCGGGACAGGGAACACCGGGGAGCTGTTTTTT
CSARDVFGTGNTGELFF
>TRBJ2-7|TRBD1|TRBV10-1|-
TGCGCCAGCAGTGGAGGGACAGGGCCACCCTACGAGCAGTACTTC
CASSGGTGPPYEQYF
>TRBJ2-3|-|TRBV11-3|-
TGTGCCAGCAGCTTAGAAGGGAGTCTAGATACGCAGTATTTT
CASSLEGSLDTQYF
>TRBJ1-2|-|TRBV5-1|-
TGCGCCAGCAGCTTGGCGACGGCAGGATTTAACTATGGCTACACCTTC
CASSLATAGFNYGYTF
>TRBJ1-2|-|TRBV7-9|-
TGTGCCAGCAGCAGCAGGTGGGCTGGCTATGGCTACACCTTC
CASSSRWAGYGYTF
>TRBJ1-2|-|TRBV10-3|-
TGTGCCATCAGTGAGGGGTTGGGCTACACCTTC
CAISEGLGYTF
>TRBJ2-7|-|TRBV6-2/TRBV6-3|-
TGTGCCAGCAGAAATCCGACTGGACCTCTCCTCGACGAGCAGTACTTC
CASRNPTGPLLDEQYF
>TRBJ1-2|-|TRBV4-2|-
TGTGCCAGCAGCCAACGGGCCCAGGCAGCCAACTATGGCTACACCTTC
CASSQRAQAANYGYTF
>TRBJ2-3|-|TRBV7-9|few
TGTGCCAGCAGCGCCGAAAACGCAGATACGCAGTATTTT
CASSAENADTQYF
>TRBJ2-3|TRBD2|TRBV20-1|-
TGCAGTGCTAGTAGCGGGACTAGGTCTCATACGCAGTATTTT
CSASSGTRSHTQYF
>TRBJ2-3|TRBD2|TRBV7-2|-
TGTGCCAGCAGCTTTAGCGGGGGGCGGGGCACAGATACGCAGTATTTT
CASSFSGGRGTDTQYF
>TRBJ1-1|-|TRBV19|-
TGTACCAGTACCTATGGTGGGTTGAACACTGAAGCTTTCTTT
CTSTYGGLNTEAFF
>TRBJ1-2|TRBD1|TRBV7-8|-
TGTGCCAGCAGCTTCGGGCAGGGGGTTGGCTACACCTTC
CASSFGQGVGYTF
>TRBJ1-1|-|TRBV5-1|-
TGCGCCAGCAGCTTGGCAAGACGGGGGGAAGCTTTCTTT
CASSLARRGEAFF
>TRBJ2-5|-|TRBV25-1|-
TGTGCCAGCAGTGAATACGGGCCCACCGATGAGACCCAGTACTTC
CASSEYGPTDETQYF
>TRBJ2-5|-|TRBV7-6|-
TGTGCCAGCAGTCCGCCGGGACCGAGCCAAGAGACCCAGTACTTC
CASSPPGPSQETQYF